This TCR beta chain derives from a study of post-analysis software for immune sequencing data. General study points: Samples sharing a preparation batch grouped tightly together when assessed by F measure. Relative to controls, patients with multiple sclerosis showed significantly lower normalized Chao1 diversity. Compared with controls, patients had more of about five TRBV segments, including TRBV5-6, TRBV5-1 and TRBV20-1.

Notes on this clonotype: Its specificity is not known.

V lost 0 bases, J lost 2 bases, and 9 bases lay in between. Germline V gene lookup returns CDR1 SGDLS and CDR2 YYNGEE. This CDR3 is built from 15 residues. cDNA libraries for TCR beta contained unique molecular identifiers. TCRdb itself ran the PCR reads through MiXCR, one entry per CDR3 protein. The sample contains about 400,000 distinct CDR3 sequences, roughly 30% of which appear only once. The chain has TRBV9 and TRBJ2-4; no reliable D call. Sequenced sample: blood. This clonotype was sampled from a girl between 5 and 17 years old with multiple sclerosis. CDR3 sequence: CASSVGTQPKNIQYF. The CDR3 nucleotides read TGTGCCAGCAGCGTAGGCACCCAGCCCAAAAACATTCAGTACTTC. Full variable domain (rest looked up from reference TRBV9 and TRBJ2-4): DSGVTQTPKHLITATGQRVTLRCSPRSGDLSVYWYQQSLDQGLQFLIQYYNGEERAKGNILERFSAQQFPDLHSELNLSSLELGDSALYFCASSVGTQPKNIQYFGAGTRLSVL.